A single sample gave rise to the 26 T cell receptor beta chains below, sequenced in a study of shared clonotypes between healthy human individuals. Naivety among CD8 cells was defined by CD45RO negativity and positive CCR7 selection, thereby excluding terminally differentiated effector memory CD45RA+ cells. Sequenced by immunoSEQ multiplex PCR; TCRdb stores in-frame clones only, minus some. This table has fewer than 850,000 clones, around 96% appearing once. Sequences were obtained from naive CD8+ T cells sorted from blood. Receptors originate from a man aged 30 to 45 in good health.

The CDR3 spells CASSIYVQPQHF. The DNA of the CDR3 is TGTGCCAGTAGTATCTATGTGCAGCCCCAGCATTTT. The gene calls are TRBV19 and TRBJ1-5; D remains unclear. V lost 3 bases and J lost 7, with 7 bases in between. There are 12 residues in the CDR3. CDR1 is LNHDA, CDR2 SQIVND, per germline (reference sequence).

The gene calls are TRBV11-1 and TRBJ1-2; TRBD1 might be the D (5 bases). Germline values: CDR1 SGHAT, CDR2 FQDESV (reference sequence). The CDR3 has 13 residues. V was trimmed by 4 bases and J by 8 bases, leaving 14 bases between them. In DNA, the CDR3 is TGTGCCAGCAGCTCGGGACTCGGGGAAGGCTACACCTTC. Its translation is CASSSGLGEGYTF.

CDR3 protein: CASSPGQLHGYTF. Written as DNA, the CDR3 is TGTGCCAGCAGCCCCGGACAGTTGCATGGCTACACCTTC. The chain links TRBV27 to TRBJ1-2; D might be TRBD1 (6 bases). The CDR3 extends over 13 amino acids. V dropped 6 bases and J dropped 6 bases, with 14 bases sitting between them. CDR1 is MNHEY and CDR2 is SMNVEV in the germline V gene (reference sequence).

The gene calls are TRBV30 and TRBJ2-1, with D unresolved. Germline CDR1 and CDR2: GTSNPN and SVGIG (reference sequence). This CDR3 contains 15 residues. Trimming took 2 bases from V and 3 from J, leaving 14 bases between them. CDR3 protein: CAWSPLGVGYNEQFF. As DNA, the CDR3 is TGTGCCTGGAGTCCTCTAGGAGTTGGCTACAATGAGCAGTTCTTC.

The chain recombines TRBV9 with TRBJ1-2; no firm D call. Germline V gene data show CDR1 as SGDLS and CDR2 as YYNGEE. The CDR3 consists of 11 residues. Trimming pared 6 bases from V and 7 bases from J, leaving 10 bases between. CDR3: CASTSVGGYTF. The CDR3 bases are TGTGCCAGCACCTCCGTTGGTGGCTACACCTTC. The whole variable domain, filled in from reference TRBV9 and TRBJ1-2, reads DSGVTQTPKHLITATGQRVTLRCSPRSGDLSVYWYQQSLDQGLQFLIQYYNGEERAKGNILERFSAQQFPDLHSELNLSSLELGDSALYFCASTSVGGYTFGSGTRLTVV.

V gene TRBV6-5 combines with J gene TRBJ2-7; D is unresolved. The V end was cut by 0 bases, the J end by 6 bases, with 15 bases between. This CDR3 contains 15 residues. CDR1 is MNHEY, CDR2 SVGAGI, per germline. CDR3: CASSYSSAGLSEQYF. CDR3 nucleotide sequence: TGTGCCAGCAGTTACTCGAGCGCTGGTCTTAGCGAGCAGTACTTC.

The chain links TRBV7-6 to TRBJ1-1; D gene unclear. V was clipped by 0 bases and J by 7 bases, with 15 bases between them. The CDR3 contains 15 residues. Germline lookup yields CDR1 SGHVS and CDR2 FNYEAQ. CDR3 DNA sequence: TGTGCCAGCAGCTTAGCGTGGGGAGTGACACGTGAAGCTTTCTTT. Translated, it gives CASSLAWGVTREAFF.

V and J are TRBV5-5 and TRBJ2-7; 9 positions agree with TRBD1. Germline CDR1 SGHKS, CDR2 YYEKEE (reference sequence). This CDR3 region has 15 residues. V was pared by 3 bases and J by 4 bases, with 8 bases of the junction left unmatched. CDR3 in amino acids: CASSWTSGQGYEQYF. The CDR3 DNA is TGTGCCAGCAGCTGGACCTCGGGACAGGGTTACGAGCAGTACTTC.

The CDR3 DNA reads as TGTGCCAGCAGTCCCGGGACTCTCTACGAGCAGTACTTC. Amino acid sequence: CASSPGTLYEQYF. The chain combines TRBV6-6 with TRBJ2-7, with D possibly matching TRBD2 (6 bases). Germline V gene data show CDR1 as MNHNY and CDR2 as SVGAGI (reference sequence). The CDR3 is 13 amino acids. The V and J ends lost 5 bases and 3 bases respectively, with 11 bases between them.

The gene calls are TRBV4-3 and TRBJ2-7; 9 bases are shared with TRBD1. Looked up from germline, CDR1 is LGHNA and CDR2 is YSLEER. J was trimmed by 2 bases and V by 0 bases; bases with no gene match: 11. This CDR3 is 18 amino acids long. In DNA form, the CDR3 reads TGCGCCAGCAGCCAAGATACCCCCGACAGGGGGATCCCCTACGAGCAGTACTTC. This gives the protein CASSQDTPDRGIPYEQYF.

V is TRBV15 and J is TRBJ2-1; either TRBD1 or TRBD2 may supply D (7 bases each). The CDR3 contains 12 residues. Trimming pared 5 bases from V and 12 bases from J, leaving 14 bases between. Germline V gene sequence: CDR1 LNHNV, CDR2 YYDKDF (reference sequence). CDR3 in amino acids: CATSGTGEGQFF. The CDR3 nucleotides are TGTGCCACCAGCGGAACAGGGGAGGGGCAGTTCTTC.

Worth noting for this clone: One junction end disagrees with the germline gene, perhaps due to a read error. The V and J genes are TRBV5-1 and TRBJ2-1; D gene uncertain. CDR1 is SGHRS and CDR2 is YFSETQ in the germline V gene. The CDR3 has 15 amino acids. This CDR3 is CASSLGFTNYDEQFF. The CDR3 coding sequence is TGCGCCAGCAGCCTCGGGTTCACTAACTACGATGAGCAGTTCTTC.

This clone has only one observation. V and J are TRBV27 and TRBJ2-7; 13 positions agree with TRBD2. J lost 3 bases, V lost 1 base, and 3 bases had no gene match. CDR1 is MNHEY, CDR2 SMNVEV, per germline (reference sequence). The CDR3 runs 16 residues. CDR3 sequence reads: CASSLLGTSGNYEQYF. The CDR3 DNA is TGTGCCAGCAGTTTATTGGGGACTAGCGGGAACTACGAGCAGTACTTC.

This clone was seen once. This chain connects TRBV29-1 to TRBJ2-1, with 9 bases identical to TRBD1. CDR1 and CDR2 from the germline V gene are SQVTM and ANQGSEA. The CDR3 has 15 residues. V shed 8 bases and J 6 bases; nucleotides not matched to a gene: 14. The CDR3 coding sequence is TGCAGCTACTACCATTGGGGGACAGGGTTCAATGAGCAGTTCTTC. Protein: CSYYHWGTGFNEQFF.

CDR3 region: CASSPETNTQYF. The CDR3 coding sequence is TGTGCCAGCAGCCCAGAGACGAATACGCAGTATTTT. This chain joins TRBV5-4 and TRBJ2-3; D remains ambiguous. Germline V gene data show CDR1 as SGHNT and CDR2 as YYREEE (reference sequence). This CDR3 has 12 amino acids. V was pared by 4 bases and J by 7 bases, with 10 bases between.

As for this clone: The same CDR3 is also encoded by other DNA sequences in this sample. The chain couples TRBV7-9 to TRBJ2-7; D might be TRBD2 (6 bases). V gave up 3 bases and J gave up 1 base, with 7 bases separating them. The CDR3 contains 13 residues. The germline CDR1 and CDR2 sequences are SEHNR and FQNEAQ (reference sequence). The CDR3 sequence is CASSLAGSYEQYF. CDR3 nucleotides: TGTGCCAGCAGCTTGGCGGGATCCTACGAGCAGTACTTC.

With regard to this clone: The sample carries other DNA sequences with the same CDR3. This chain's CDR3 is CASSGTSGNEQFF. Written as DNA, the CDR3 is TGTGCCAGTAGCGGGACTAGCGGAAATGAGCAGTTCTTC. V gene TRBV19 combines with J gene TRBJ2-1; TRBD2 matches at 11 bases. The CDR3 sequence is 13 residues long. Germline V gene data show CDR1 as LNHDA and CDR2 as SQIVND (reference sequence). V shed 6 bases, J shed 7 bases, and the junction held 2 bases outside the gene matches.

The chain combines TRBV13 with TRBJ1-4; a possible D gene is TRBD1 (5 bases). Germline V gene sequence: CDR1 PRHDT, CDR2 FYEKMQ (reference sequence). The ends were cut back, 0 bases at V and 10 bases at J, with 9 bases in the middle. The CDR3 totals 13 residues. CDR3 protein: CASSLGTAAKLFF. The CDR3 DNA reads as TGTGCCAGCAGCTTAGGGACAGCCGCAAAACTGTTTTTT.

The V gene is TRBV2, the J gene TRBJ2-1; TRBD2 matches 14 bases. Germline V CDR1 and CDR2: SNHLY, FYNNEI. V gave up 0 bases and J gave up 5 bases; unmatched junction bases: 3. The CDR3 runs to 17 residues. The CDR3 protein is CASSEALGLAGDNEQFF. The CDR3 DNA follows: TGTGCCAGCAGTGAAGCGCTGGGACTAGCGGGAGACAATGAGCAGTTCTTC.

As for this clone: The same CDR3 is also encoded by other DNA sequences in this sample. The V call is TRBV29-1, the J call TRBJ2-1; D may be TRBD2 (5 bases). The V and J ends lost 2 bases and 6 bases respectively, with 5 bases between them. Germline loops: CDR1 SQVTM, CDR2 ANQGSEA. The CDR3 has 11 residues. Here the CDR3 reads CSVESGNEQFF. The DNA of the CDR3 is TGCAGCGTTGAAAGCGGCAATGAGCAGTTCTTC.

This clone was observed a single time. The CDR3 reads CASSPMGFEQFF. CDR3 nucleotide sequence: TGTGCCAGCAGCCCAATGGGCTTTGAGCAGTTCTTC. The genes are TRBV27 and TRBJ2-1; D is uncertain. The CDR3 is 12 amino acids. The germline V gene encodes CDR1 MNHEY and CDR2 SMNVEV (reference sequence). The V gene lost 6 bases and the J gene lost 9 bases, with 12 bases spanning the gap.

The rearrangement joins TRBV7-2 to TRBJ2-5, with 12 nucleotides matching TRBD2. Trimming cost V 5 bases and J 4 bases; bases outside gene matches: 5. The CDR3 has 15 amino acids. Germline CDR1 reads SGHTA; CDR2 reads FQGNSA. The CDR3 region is CASSLLAGGAETQYF. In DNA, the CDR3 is TGTGCCAGCAGCCTACTAGCGGGAGGAGCAGAGACCCAGTACTTC.

CDR3 DNA sequence: TGTGCCAGCAGCTTGCCGGGGGCCACTGAAGCTTTCTTT. Translated: CASSLPGATEAFF. The chain recombines TRBV5-4 with TRBJ1-1; D is possibly TRBD1 (6 bases). The CDR3 loop spans 13 amino acids. Germline V gives CDR1 SGHNT, CDR2 YYREEE (reference sequence). Trimming removed 1 base at V and 4 bases at J, with 8 bases between.

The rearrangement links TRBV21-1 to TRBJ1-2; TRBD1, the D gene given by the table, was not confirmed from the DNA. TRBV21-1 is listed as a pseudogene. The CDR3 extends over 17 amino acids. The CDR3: CASSQKLWARVGYGYTF. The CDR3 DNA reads TGTGCCAGCAGCCAGAAATTGTGGGCCAGGGTCGGCTATGGCTACACCTTC.

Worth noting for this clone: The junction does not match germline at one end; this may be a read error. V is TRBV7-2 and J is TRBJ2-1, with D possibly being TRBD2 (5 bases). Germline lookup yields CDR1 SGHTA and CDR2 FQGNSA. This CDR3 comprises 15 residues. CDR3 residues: CASSLARNGLNEQFF. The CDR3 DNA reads TGTGCCAGCAGCCTAGCCAGGAACGGCCTCAATGAGCAGTTCTTC.

The CDR3 coding sequence is TGTGCCAGCAGTGGGATCGTCCGGAGGACTGAAGCTTTCTTT. Translation gives CASSGIVRRTEAFF. The chain recombines TRBV2 with TRBJ1-1; D not certain. The germline V gene has CDR1 SNHLY and CDR2 FYNNEI. CDR3 length: 14 residues. The V end lost 4 bases, the J end lost 5 bases, and 14 bases lay between the germline ends.